This T cell receptor (beta chain) was identified during a study of blood T cell repertoires in COVID-19. On the study more broadly: The samples span acute and convalescent COVID-19 from the United States, Italy and Spain.

Source study methods: Estimated nucleated cell counts came from reference gene primer amplification. Here immunoSEQ multiplex PCR was the method, and the copy in TCRdb shows in-frame clones only, minus some. That table furnishes V, J and clone size, whereas the DNA furnished D and trimming. The sample has 95,000 to 150,000 clones, approximately 80% seen once. V shed 5 bases and J 1 base; nucleotides not matched to a gene: 6. The CDR3 is 16 amino acids. Looked up from germline, CDR1 is SGHAT and CDR2 is FQNNGV. The specimen was peripheral blood. The chain links TRBV11-2 to TRBJ2-2; 8 positions match TRBD1. The TCR originated in a man aged 40-55 years with active or convalescent COVID-19. CDR3: CASSDRGPKNTGELFF. Written as DNA, the CDR3 is TGTGCCAGCAGCGACAGGGGCCCAAAGAACACCGGGGAGCTGTTTTTT.